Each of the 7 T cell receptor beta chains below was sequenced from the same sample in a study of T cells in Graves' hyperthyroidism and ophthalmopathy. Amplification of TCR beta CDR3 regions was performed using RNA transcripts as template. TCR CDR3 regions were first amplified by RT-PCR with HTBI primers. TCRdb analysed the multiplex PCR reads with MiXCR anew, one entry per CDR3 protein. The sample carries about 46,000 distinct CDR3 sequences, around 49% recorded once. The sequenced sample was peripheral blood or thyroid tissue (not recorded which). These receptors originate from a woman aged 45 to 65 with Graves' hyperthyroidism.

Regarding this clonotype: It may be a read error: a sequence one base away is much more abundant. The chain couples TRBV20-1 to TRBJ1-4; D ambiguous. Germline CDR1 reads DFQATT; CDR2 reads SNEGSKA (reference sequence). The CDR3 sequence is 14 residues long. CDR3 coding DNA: TGCAGTGCCCTGGACTCTGCCACTACTGAAGAACTGTTTTTT. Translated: CSALDSATTEELFF.

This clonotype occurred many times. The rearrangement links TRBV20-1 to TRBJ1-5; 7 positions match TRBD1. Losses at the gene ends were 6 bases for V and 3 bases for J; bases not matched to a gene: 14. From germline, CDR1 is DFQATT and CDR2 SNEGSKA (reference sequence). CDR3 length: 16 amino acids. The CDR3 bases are TGCAGTGCACCGGACCGGGACAGAGACTTCAATCAGCCCCAGCATTTT. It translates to CSAPDRDRDFNQPQHF.

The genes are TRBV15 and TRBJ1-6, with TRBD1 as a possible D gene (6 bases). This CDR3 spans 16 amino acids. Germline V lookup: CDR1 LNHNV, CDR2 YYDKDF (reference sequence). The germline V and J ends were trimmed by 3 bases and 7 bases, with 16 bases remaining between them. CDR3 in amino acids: CATSSQMTGRNSPLHF. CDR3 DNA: TGTGCCACCAGCAGCCAAATGACAGGCAGAAATTCACCCCTCCACTTT.

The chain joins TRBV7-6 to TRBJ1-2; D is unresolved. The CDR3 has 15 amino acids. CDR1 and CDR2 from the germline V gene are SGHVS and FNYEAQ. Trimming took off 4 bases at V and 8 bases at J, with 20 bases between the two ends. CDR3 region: CASSSATYETQGYTF. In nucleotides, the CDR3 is TGTGCCAGCAGCTCCGCGACATATGAGACCCAAGGCTACACCTTC.

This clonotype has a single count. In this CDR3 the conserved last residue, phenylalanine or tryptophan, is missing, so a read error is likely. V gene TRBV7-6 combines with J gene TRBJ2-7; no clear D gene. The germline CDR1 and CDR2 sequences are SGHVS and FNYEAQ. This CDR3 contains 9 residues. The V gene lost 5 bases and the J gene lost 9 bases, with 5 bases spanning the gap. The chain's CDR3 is CASSAGQYY. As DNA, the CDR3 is TGTGCCAGCAGCGCCGGGCAGTACTAC.

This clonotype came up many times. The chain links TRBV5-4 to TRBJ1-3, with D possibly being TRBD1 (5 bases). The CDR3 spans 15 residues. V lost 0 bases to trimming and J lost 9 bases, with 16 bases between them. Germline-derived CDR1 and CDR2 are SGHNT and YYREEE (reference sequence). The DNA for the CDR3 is TGTGCCAGCAGCTTGGTATCCGACAGTGGCGGCACCATATATTTT. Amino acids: CASSLVSDSGGTIYF. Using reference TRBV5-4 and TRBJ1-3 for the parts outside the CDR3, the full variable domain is ETGVTQSPTHLIKTRGQQVTLRCSSQSGHNTVSWYQQALGQGPQFIFQYYREEENGRGNFPPRFSGLQFPNYSSELNVNALELDDSALYLCASSLVSDSGGTIYFGEGSWLTVV.

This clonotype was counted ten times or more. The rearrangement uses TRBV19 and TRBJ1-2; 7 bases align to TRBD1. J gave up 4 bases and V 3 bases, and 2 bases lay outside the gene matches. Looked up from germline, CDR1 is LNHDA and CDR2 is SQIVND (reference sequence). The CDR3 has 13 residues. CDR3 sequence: CASSMGQIYGYTF. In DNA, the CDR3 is TGTGCCAGTAGTATGGGACAGATCTATGGCTACACCTTC.